These T cell receptor beta chains were read from a single sample in a study of T cells after yellow fever vaccination. TCRdb recomputed calls from the 5' RACE reads with MiXCR, one row per CDR3 protein. The sample carries some 350,000 distinct CDR3 sequences, roughly 4.3% recorded once. Specimen: PBMCs, collected 5 days after the yellow fever booster vaccination. These receptors were taken from a young man who received the YFV17D yellow fever vaccine. Both conserved end residues are part of each CDR3. D genes are given only for firm matches. Clone size is given for some rows only: seen once, a few or many times, or a class if the clone is expanded.

TRBJ2-1 TRBV7-6 once - CASSPASYNEQFF TGTGCCAGCAGCCCAGCCTCGTACAATGAGCAGTTCTTC
TRBJ2-7 TRBV12-3/TRBV12-4 many TRBD2 CASMGLAGVPAYEQYF TGTGCCAGCATGGGTCTAGCGGGGGTTCCCGCCTACGAGCAGTACTTC
TRBJ1-2 TRBV19 - TRBD1 CASSRPGQGMSYTF TGTGCCAGTAGTAGACCGGGACAGGGAATGAGCTACACCTTC
TRBJ2-7 TRBV27 - - CASSLARGNEQYF TGTGCCAGCAGTCTGGCCAGGGGCAACGAGCAGTACTTC
TRBJ1-3 TRBV7-2 few - CASSFWGSGNTIYF TGTGCCAGCAGCTTCTGGGGGAGTGGAAACACCATATATTTT
TRBJ2-3 TRBV7-8 few TRBD1 CASSLAGTGLSTDTQYF TGTGCCAGCAGCTTAGCCGGGACAGGCCTTAGCACAGATACGCAGTATTTT
TRBJ1-1 TRBV6-5 - TRBD1 CASSYSATGDTEAFF TGTGCCAGCAGTTACTCCGCGACAGGGGACACTGAAGCTTTCTTT
TRBJ1-1 TRBV5-1 many - CASHPRAGVAEAFF TGCGCCAGCCATCCCCGGGCAGGGGTGGCTGAAGCTTTCTTT
TRBJ2-5 TRBV4-1 many TRBD1 CASSRGTGGSRRFQETQYF TGCGCCAGCAGCCGGGGGACAGGGGGCTCCCGGCGATTCCAAGAGACCCAGTACTTC
TRBJ2-2 TRBV23-1 few - CASICRVEIETGELFF TGCGCCAGCATTTGCAGGGTTGAGATAGAAACCGGGGAGCTGTTTTTT
TRBJ2-3 TRBV5-1 - - CASSLAEGVTTQYF TGCGCCAGCAGCTTGGCTGAAGGGGTAACTACGCAGTATTTT
TRBJ1-2 TRBV23-1 few - CASSHLGSGAGGYTF TGCGCCAGCAGCCACCTGGGTTCGGGGGCTGGTGGCTACACCTTC
TRBJ1-2 TRBV20-1 many - CSARDTLSGYGYTF TGCAGTGCTAGAGATACCCTGTCGGGGTATGGCTACACCTTC
TRBJ1-2 TRBV6-6 many - CASSSPRDSVGGYTF TGTGCCAGCAGCTCTCCCCGGGACTCGGTAGGCGGCTACACCTTC
TRBJ1-1 TRBV29-1 few TRBD1 CSVSRQGSTEAFF TGCAGCGTTTCCCGACAGGGTAGCACTGAAGCTTTCTTT
TRBJ1-5 TRBV6-5 few - CASSRSPPGQTNQPQHF TGTGCCAGCAGCCGCTCCCCCCCTGGACAGACCAATCAGCCCCAGCATTTT
TRBJ2-1 TRBV29-1 - - CSVRGGYNEQFF TGCAGCGTGAGGGGGGGGTACAATGAGCAGTTCTTC